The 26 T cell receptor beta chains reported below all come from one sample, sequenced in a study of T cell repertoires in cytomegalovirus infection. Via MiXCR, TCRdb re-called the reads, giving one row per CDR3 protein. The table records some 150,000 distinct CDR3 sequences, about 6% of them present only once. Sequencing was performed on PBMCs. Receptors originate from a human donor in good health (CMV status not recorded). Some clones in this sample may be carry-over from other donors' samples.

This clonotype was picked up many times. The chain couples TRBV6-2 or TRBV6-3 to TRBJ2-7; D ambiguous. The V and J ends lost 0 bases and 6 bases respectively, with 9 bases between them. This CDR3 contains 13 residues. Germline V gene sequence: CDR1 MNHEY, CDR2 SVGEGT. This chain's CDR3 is CASSYSWWGEQYF. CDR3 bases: TGTGCCAGCAGTTACTCGTGGTGGGGCGAGCAGTACTTC.

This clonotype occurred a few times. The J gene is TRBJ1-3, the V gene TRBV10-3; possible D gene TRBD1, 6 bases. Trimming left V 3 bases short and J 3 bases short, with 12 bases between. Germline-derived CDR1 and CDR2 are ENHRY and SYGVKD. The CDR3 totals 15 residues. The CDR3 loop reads CAISDTGKLGNTIYF. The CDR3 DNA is TGTGCCATCAGTGACACAGGGAAGCTTGGAAACACCATATATTTT.

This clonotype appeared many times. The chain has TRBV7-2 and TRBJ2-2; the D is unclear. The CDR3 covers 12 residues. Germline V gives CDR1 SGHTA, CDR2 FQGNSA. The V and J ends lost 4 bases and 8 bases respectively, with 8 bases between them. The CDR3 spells CASSYPGGELFF. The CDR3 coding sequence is TGTGCCAGCAGCTATCCCGGGGGGGAGCTGTTTTTT.

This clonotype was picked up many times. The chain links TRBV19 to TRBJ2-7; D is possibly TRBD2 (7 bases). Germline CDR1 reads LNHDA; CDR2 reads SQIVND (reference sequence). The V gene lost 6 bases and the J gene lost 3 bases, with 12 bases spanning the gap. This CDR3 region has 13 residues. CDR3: CASSRGDNYEQYF. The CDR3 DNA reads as TGTGCCAGTAGCCGGGGGGACAACTACGAGCAGTACTTC.

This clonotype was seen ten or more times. The CDR3 DNA is TGTGCCAGCAGTTGGGGGGGGGAGGTCTTTATGAACACTGAAGCTTTCTTT. Its translation is CASSWGGEVFMNTEAFF. The chain recombines TRBV12-3 or TRBV12-4 with TRBJ1-1, with a tentative D call TRBD1 (5 bases). Trimming took 4 bases from V and 0 from J, leaving 18 bases between them. The length of the CDR3 is 17 residues.

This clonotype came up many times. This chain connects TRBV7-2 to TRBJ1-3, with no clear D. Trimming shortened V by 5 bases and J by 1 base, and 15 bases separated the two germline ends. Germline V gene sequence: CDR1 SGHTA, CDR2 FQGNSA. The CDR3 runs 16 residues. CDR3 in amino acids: CASSPHSALSGNTIYF. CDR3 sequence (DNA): TGTGCCAGCAGCCCTCACTCGGCCCTTTCTGGAAACACCATATATTTT. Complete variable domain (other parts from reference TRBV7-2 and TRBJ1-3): GAGVSQSPSNKVTEKGKDVELRCDPISGHTALYWYRQSLGQGLEFLIYFQGNSAPDKSGLPSDRFSAERTGGSVSTLTIQRTQQEDSAVYLCASSPHSALSGNTIYFGEGSWLTVV.

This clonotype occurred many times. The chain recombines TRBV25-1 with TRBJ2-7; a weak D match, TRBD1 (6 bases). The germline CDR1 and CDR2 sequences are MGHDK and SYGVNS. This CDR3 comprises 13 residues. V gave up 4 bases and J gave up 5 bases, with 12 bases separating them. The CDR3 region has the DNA TGTGCCAGCAGTGGTCAGGGGAACGACGAGCAGTACTTC. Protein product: CASSGQGNDEQYF.

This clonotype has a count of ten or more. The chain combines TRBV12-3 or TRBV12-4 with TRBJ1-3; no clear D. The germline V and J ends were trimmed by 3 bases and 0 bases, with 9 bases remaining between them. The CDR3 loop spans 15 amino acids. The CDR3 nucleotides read TGTGCCAGCAGTTTCGATCAAAGCTCTGGAAACACCATATATTTT. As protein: CASSFDQSSGNTIYF.

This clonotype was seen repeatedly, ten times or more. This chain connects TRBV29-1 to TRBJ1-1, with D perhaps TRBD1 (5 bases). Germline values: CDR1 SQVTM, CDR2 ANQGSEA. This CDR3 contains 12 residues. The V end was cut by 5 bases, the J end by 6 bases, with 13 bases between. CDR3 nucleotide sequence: TGCAGCGTTCTACAGGTCGGCGCTGAAGCTTTCTTT. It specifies CSVLQVGAEAFF.

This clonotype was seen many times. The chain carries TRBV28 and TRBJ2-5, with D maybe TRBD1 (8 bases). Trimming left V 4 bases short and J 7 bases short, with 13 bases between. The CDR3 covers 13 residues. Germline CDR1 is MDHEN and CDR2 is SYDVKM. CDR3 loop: CASSSNRGGTQYF. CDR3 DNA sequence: TGTGCCAGCAGTTCCAACAGGGGGGGGACCCAGTACTTC.

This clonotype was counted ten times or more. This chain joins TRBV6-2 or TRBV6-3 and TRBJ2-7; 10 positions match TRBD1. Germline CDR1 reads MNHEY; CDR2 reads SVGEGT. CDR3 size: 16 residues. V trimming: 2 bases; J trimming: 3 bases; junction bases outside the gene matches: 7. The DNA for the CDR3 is TGTGCCAGCAGTTACCCCTTAGGGACAGGGGACTACGAGCAGTACTTC. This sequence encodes CASSYPLGTGDYEQYF.

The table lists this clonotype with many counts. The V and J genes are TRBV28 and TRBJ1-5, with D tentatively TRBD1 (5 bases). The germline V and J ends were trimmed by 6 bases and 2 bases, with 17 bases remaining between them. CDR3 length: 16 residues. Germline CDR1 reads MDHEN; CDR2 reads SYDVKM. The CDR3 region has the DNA TGTGCCAGCAGCCCCGGGGGTCTCGCCGGCAATCAGCCCCAGCATTTT. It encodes CASSPGGLAGNQPQHF.

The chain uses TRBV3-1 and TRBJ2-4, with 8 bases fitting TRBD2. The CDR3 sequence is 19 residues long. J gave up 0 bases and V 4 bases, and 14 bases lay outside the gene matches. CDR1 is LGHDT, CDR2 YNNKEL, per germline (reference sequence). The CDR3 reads CASSPGRAGGDLAKNIQYF. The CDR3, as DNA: TGTGCCAGCAGCCCTGGACGGGCGGGGGGAGATCTAGCCAAAAACATTCAGTACTTC.

CDR3 amino acids: CASRSSGGYYNEQFF. CDR3 DNA sequence: TGTGCCAGCAGATCGAGCGGGGGCTACTACAATGAGCAGTTCTTC. This chain joins TRBV5-4 and TRBJ2-1, with 8 nucleotides matching TRBD2. CDR1 and CDR2 (germline): SGHNT, YYREEE (reference sequence). V gave up 5 bases and J gave up 3 bases; unmatched junction bases: 7. This CDR3 is built from 15 residues.

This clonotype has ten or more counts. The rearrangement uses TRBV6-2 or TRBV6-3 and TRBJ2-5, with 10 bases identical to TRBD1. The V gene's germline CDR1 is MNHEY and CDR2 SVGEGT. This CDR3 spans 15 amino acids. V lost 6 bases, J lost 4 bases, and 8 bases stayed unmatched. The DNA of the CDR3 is TGTGCCAGCAGACAGGGGACAGGGGCTATAGAGACCCAGTACTTC. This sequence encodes CASRQGTGAIETQYF.

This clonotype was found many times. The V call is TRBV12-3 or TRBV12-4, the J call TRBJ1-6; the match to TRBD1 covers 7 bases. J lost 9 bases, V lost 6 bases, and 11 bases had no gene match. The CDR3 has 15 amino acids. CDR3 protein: CASRPQDRVASPLHF. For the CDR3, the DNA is TGTGCCAGCAGACCTCAAGACAGGGTCGCTTCACCCCTCCACTTT.

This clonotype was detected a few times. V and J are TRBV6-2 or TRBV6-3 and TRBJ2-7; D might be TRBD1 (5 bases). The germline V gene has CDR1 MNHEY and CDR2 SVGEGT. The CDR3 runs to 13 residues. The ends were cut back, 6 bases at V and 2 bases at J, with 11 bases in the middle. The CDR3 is CASRPDTAYEQYF. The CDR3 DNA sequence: TGTGCCAGCAGACCGGACACGGCCTACGAGCAGTACTTC.

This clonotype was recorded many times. Here the CDR3 reads CASSLRVYTEAFF. The CDR3 DNA sequence: TGTGCCAGCAGTTTACGGGTTTACACTGAAGCTTTCTTT. The chain couples TRBV12-3 or TRBV12-4 to TRBJ1-1; D unresolved. V was shortened by 2 bases and J by 3 bases, with 7 bases between the two germline ends. CDR3 length equals 13 residues.

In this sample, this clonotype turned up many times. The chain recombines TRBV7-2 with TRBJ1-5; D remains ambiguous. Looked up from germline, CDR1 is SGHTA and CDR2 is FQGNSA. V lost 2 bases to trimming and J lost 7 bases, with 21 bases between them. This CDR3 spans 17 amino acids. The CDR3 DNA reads TGTGCCAGCAGCTTATCCGCGGGGTCGACAATCCGCCAGCCCCAGCATTTT. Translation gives CASSLSAGSTIRQPQHF. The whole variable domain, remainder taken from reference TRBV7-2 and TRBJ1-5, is GAGVSQSPSNKVTEKGKDVELRCDPISGHTALYWYRQSLGQGLEFLIYFQGNSAPDKSGLPSDRFSAERTGGSVSTLTIQRTQQEDSAVYLCASSLSAGSTIRQPQHFGDGTRLSIL.

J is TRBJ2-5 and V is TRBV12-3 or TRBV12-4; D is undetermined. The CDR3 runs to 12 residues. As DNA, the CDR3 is TGTCACAGCAGTTCTGGCGGCGAGACCCAGTACTTC. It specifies CHSSSGGETQYF.

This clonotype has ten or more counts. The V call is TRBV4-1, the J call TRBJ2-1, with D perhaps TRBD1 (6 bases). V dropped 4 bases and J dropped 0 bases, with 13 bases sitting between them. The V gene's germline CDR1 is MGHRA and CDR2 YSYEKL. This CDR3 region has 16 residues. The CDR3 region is CASSLRTARSYNEQFF. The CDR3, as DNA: TGCGCCAGCAGCCTTCGGACAGCCCGCTCCTACAATGAGCAGTTCTTC.

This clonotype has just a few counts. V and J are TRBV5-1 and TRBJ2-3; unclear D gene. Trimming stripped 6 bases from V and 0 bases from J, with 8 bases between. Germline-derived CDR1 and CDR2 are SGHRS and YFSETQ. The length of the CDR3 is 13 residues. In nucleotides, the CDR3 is TGCGCCAGCACGTTCCAGAGCACAGATACGCAGTATTTT. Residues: CASTFQSTDTQYF.

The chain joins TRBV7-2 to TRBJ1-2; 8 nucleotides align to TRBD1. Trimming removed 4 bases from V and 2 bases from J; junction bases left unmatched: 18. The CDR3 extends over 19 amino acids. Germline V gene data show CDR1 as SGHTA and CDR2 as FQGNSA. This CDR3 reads CASSSFPRDRGRRNYGYTF. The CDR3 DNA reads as TGTGCCAGCAGCTCATTTCCCAGAGACAGGGGACGCCGGAACTATGGCTACACCTTC.

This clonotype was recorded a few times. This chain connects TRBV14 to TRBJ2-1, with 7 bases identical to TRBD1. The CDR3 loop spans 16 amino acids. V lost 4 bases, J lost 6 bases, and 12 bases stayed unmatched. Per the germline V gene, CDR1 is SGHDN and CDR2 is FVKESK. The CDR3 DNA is TGTGCCAGCAGCCGACCAATACAGGGGCCCACCAATGAGCAGTTCTTC. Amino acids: CASSRPIQGPTNEQFF.

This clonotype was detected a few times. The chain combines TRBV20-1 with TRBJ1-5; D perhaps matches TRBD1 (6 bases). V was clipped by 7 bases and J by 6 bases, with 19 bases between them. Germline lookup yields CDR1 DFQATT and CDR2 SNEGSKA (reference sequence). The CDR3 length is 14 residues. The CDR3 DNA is TGCAGTGGGGGAACGGGGGGCGAGGGTCAGCCCCAGCATTTT. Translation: CSGGTGGEGQPQHF.

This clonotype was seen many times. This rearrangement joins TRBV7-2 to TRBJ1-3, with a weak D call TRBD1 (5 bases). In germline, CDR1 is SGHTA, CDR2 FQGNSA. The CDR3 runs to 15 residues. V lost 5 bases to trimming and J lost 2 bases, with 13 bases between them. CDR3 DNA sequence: TGTGCCAGCAGCCCGCACGGGGCTGCTGGAAACACCATATATTTT. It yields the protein CASSPHGAAGNTIYF.